The T cell receptor (beta chain) under discussion was sequenced for a study of identical twins. With no exceptions, donors were healthy Caucasians. One entry per CDR3 protein results from TCRdb running MiXCR on the 5' RACE reads. The sample has approximately 490,000 distinct CDR3 sequences; approximately 20% are singletons. The sample holds a few counts of this clonotype. Its specificity is not known. Study-wide points: The presence of invariant MAIT and iNKT cells could partly confound analyses of zero-insertion sequences.

The CDR3 sequence is 15 residues long. CDR1 MNHNS and CDR2 SASEGT come from the germline V gene. V was pared by 4 bases and J by 1 base, with 13 bases between. Another study also made use of these data, one on yellow fever vaccine responses in identical twins.

The chain uses TRBV6-1 and TRBJ1-1; tentative D call: TRBD1 (6 bases). The source is a woman aged 18-29 years in good health. Sequencing was carried out using CD4+ T cells sorted from blood. CDR3: CASSAQGGGNTEAFF. The CDR3 DNA reads as TGTGCCAGCAGTGCACAGGGAGGAGGGAACACTGAAGCTTTCTTT.